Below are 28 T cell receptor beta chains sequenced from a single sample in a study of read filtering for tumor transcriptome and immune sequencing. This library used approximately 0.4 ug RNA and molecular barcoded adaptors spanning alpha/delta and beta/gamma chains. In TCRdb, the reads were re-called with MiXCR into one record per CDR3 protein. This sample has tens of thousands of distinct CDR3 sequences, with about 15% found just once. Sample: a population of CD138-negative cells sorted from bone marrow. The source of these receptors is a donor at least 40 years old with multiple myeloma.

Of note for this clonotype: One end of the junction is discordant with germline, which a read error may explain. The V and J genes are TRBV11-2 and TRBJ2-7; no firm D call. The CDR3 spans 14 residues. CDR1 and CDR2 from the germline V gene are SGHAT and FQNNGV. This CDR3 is CASSPRLGAYERYF. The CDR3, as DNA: TGTGCCAGCAGCCCGAGGCTAGGCGCCTACGAGCGGTACTTC.

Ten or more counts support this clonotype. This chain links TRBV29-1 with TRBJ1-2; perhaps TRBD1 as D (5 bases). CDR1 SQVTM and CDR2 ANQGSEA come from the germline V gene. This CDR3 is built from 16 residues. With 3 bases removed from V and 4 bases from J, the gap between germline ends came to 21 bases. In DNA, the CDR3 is TGCAGCGTTGATACCCGAGGAGGCAGGGATATCTATGGCTACACCTTC. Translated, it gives CSVDTRGGRDIYGYTF.

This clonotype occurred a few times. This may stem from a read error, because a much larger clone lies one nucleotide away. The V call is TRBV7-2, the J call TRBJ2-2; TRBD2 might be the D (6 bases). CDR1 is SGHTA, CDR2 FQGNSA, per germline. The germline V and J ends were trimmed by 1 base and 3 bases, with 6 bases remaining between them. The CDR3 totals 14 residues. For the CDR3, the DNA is TGTGCCAGCAGCTTAGGACTAGACACCGGGGAGCTGTTTTTT. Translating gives CASSLGLDTGELFF. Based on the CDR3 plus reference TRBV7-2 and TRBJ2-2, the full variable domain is GAGVSQSPSNKVTEKGKDVELRCDPISGHTALYWYRQSLGQGLEFLIYFQGNSAPDKSGLPSDRFSAERTGGSVSTLTIQRTQQEDSAVYLCASSLGLDTGELFFGEGSRLTVL.

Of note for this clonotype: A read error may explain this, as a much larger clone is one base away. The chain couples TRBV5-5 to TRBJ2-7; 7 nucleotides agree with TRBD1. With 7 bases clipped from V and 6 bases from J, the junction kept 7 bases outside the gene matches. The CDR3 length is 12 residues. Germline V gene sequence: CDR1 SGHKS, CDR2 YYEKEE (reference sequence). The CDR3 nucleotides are TGTGCCAGCTCAGGGGGTGCCTTCGAGCAGTACTTC. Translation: CASSGGAFEQYF.

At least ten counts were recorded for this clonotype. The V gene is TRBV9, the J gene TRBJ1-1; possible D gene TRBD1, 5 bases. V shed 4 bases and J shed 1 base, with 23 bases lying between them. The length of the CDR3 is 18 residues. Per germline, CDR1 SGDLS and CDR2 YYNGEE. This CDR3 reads CASSPLGGGKSRNTEAFF. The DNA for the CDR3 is TGTGCCAGCAGCCCACTGGGGGGGGGGAAATCGAGGAACACTGAAGCTTTCTTT.

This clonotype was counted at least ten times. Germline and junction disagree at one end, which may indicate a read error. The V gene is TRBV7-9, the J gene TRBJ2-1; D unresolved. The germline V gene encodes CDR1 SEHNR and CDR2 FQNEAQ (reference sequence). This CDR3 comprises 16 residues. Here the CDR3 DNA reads TGTGCCAGCACCTTAACTTCGACGGTCTCCTACAATGAGCAGTTCTTC. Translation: CASTLTSTVSYNEQFF.

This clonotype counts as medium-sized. The CDR3, as DNA: TGTGCCAGCAGCGCCAGTCCGGGACAGGGAGAAGAAAAACTGTTTTTT. The encoded protein is CASSASPGQGEEKLFF. This sequence joins TRBV14 and TRBJ1-4; 9 bases fit TRBD1. There are 16 residues in the CDR3. The germline V gene has CDR1 SGHDN and CDR2 FVKESK. V dropped 5 bases and J dropped 8; count of bases not matched to a gene: 12.

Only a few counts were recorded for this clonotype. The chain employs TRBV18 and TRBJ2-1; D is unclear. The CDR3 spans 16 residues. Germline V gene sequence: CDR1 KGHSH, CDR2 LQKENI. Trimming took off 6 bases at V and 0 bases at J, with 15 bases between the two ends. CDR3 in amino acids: CASSGADASSYNEQFF. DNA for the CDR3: TGTGCCAGCTCCGGAGCCGACGCGAGCTCCTACAATGAGCAGTTCTTC.

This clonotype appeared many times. The CDR3 sequence: CASSLESSLYEQYF. The CDR3 region has the DNA TGCGCCAGCAGCTTAGAGTCATCCCTCTACGAGCAGTACTTC. This chain links TRBV5-1 with TRBJ2-7; D is ambiguous. Germline CDR1 is SGHRS and CDR2 is YFSETQ. The V and J ends lost 2 bases and 3 bases respectively, with 12 bases between them. The CDR3 is made up of 14 amino acids.

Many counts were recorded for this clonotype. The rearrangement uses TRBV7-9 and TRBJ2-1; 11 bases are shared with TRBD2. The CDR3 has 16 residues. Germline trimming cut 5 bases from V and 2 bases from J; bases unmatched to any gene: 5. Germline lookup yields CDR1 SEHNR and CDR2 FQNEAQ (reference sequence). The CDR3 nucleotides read TGTGCCAGCAGCCCCTCGACTAGCGGGACCTACAATGAGCAGTTCTTC. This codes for CASSPSTSGTYNEQFF.

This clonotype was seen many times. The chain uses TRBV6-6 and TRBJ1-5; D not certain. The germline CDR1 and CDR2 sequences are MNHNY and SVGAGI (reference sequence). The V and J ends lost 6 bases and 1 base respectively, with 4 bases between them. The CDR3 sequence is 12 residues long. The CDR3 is CASRDSNQPQHF. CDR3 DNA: TGTGCCAGCAGGGACAGCAATCAGCCCCAGCATTTT.

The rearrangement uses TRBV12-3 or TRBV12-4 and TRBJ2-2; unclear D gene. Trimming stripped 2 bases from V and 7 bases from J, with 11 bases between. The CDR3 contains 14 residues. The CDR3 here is CASSLLIASGELFF. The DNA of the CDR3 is TGTGCCAGCAGTTTACTCATAGCTAGCGGGGAGCTGTTTTTT.

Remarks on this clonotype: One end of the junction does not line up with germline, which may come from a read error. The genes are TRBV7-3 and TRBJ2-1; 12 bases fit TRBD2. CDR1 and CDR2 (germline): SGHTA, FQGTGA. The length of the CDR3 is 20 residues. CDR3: CASSSATSGSPGTAYNGQFF. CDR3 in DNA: TGTGCCAGCAGCTCCGCGACTAGCGGGAGTCCCGGTACGGCCTACAATGGGCAGTTCTTC.

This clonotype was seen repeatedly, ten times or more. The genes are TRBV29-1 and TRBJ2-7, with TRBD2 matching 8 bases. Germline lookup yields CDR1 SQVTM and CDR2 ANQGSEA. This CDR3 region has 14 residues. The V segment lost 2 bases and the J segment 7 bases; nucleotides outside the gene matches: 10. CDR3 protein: CSVEPAGGLSEQYF. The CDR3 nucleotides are TGCAGCGTTGAACCGGCGGGAGGACTCTCGGAGCAGTACTTC.

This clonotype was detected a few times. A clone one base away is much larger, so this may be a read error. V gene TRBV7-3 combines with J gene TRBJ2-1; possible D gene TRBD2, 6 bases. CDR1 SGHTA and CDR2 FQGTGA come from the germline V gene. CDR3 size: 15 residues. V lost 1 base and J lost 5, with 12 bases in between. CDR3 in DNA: TGTGCCAGCAGCTTAAAAGCTGGCGGGAACAATGAGCAGTTCTTC. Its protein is CASSLKAGGNNEQFF.

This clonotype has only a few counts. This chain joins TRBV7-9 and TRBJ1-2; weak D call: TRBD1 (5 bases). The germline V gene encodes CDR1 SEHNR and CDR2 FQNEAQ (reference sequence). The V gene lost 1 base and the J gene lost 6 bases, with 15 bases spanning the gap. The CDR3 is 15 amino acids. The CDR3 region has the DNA TGTGCCAGCAGCTTAGTAACAGGTTTTGATGATGGCTACACCTTC. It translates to CASSLVTGFDDGYTF. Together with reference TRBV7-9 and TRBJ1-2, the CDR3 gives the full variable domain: DTGVSQNPRHKITKRGQNVTFRCDPISEHNRLYWYRQTLGQGPEFLTYFQNEAQLEKSRLLSDRFSAERPKGSFSTLEIQRTEQGDSAMYLCASSLVTGFDDGYTFGSGTRLTVV.

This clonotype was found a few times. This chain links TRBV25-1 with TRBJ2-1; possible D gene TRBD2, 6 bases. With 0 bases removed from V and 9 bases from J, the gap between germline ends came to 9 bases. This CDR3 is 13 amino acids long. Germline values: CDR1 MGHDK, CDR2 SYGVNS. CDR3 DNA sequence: TGTGCCAGCAGTGAATATCGGAGGGGTGAGCAGTTCTTC. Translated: CASSEYRRGEQFF.

The DNA for the CDR3 is TGTGCCAGCAGACACGACAGGGGGGGCACCGGGGAGCTGTTTTTT. This sequence encodes CASRHDRGGTGELFF. This chain joins TRBV11-2 and TRBJ2-2; 9 bases are a match to TRBD1. V dropped 6 bases and J dropped 4; count of bases not matched to a gene: 6. The CDR3 is 15 amino acids. Germline V gives CDR1 SGHAT, CDR2 FQNNGV.

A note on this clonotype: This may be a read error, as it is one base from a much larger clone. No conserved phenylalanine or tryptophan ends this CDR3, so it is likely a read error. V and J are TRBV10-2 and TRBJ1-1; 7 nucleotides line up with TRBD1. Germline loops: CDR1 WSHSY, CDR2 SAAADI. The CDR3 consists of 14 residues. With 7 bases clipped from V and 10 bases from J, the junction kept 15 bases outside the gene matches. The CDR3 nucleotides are TGCGCCAGCAAGAACCGGGACAGTTTTTCCCCAGCTTTCTTA. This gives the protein CASKNRDSFSPAFL.

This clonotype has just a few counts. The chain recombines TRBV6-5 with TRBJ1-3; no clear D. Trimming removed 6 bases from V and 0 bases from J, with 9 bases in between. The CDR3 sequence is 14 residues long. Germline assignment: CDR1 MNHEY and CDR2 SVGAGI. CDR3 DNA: TGTGCCAGCAGAAATCAACTCTCTGGAAACACCATATATTTT. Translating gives CASRNQLSGNTIYF.

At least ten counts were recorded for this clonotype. CDR3 coding DNA: TGTGCCAGCAGCTTCTTAGCGGGAGGGGGCCTCTACAATGAGCAGTTCTTC. Amino acids: CASSFLAGGGLYNEQFF. V is TRBV7-3 and J is TRBJ2-1, with 11 positions matching TRBD2. CDR3 length equals 17 residues. Germline CDR1 SGHTA, CDR2 FQGTGA. With 3 bases clipped from V and 3 bases from J, the junction kept 7 bases outside the gene matches.

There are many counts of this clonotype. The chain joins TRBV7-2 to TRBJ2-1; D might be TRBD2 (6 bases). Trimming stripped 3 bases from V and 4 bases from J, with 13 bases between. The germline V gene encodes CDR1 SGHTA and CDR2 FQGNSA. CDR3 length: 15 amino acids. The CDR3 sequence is CASSLVGTSYNEQFF. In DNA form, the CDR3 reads TGTGCCAGCAGCTTGGTGGGGACTTCATACAATGAGCAGTTCTTC.

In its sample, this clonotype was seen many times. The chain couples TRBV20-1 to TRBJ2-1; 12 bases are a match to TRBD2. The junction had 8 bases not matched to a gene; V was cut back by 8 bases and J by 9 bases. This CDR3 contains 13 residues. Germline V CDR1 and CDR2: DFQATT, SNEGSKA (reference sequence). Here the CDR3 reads CSFLAGGPGEQFF. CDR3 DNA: TGCAGTTTTCTAGCGGGAGGGCCAGGTGAGCAGTTCTTC.

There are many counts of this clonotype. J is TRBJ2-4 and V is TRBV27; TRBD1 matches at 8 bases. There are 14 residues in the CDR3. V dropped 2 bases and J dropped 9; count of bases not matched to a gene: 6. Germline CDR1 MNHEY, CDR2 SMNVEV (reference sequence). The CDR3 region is CASSLKDRDIIQYF. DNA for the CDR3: TGTGCCAGCAGTTTAAAGGACAGGGATATCATTCAGTACTTC.

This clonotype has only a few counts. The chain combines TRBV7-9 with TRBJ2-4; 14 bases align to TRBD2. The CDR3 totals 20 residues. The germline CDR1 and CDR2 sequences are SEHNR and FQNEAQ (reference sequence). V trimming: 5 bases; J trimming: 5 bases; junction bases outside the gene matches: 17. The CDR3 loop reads CASSPSPSGTSGRGENIQYF. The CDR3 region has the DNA TGTGCCAGCAGCCCCTCACCCTCGGGGACTAGCGGGAGAGGCGAAAACATTCAGTACTTC.

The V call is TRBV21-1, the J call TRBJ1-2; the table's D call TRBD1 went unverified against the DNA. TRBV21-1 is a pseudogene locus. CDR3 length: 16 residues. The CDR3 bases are TGTGCCAGCAGCTCCCCGGTGGGCAGGTATAACTATGGCTACACCTTC. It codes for CASSSPVGRYNYGYTF.

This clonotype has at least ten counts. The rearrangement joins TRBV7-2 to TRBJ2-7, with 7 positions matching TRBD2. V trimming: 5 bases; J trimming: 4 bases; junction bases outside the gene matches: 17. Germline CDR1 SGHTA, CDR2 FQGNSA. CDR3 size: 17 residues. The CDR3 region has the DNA TGTGCCAGCAGCCGACGGGCTGGGCTAGCGGACTTTTACGAGCAGTACTTC. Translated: CASSRRAGLADFYEQYF.

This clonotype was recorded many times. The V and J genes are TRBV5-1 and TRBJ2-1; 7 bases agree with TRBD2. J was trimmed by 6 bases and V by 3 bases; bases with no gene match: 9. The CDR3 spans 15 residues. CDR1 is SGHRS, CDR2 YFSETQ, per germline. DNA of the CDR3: TGCGCCAGCAGCTCTCCGGGACTAAAAGGCAATGAGCAGTTCTTC. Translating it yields CASSSPGLKGNEQFF.